These 28 T cell receptor beta chains originate from one sample sequenced in a study of blood T cells in healthy people across ages (dated by TCRdb to the mid-2010s). The method behind the library was 5' RACE. These reads were obtained on an Illumina HiSeq 2500. A second PCR of about 7 to 12 cycles was run with a J-beta primer mix and a sample-barcoded 5' primer. TCRdb redid the processing of the public reads, applying fastp at Q25 and MiXCR, and retained in-frame beta chains. Entries that share a CDR3 protein sequence are merged under the most common genes and DNA. In all, the sample holds approximately 1.5 million distinct CDR3 sequences, and roughly 30% of those were seen once. The ten largest clones take up approximately 10% of the sample. Sequenced: blood. The receptors originated from a woman aged 25 to 39 in good health.

This clonotype came up a few times. J is TRBJ2-7 and V is TRBV5-5; 9 bases are shared with TRBD1. CDR3 length equals 16 residues. Germline CDR1 and CDR2: SGHKS and YYEKEE (reference sequence). Losses at the gene ends were 2 bases for V and 0 bases for J; bases not matched to a gene: 6. The CDR3 sequence: CASSLSGQGLSYEQYF. In DNA form, the CDR3 reads TGTGCCAGCAGCTTATCGGGACAGGGCCTCTCCTACGAGCAGTACTTC.

In this sample, this clonotype turned up once. V usage is TRBV5-1 and J usage is TRBJ2-7; tentative D call: TRBD1 (6 bases). Per germline, CDR1 SGHRS and CDR2 YFSETQ. The V end was cut by 4 bases, the J end by 3 bases, with 29 bases between. CDR3 length: 19 residues. The CDR3 DNA reads TGCGCCAGCAGCCTTACAGGGATTGCGGATCTCGGATCTAGCTACGAGCAGTACTTC. Its protein product is CASSLTGIADLGSSYEQYF.

The chain is built from TRBV10-3 and TRBJ2-3; 16 bases are a match to TRBD2. This CDR3 has 17 amino acids. Germline loops: CDR1 ENHRY, CDR2 SYGVKD. Unmatched junction bases numbered 10, after V lost 10 bases and J lost 3 bases. The CDR3, as DNA: TGTGCCAGTATGGGGACTAGCGGGGGGGCCTTTACAGATACGCAGTATTTT. Its protein product is CASMGTSGGAFTDTQYF.

The rearrangement links TRBV6-1 to TRBJ2-6; no firm D call. V was pared by 4 bases and J by 0 bases, with 13 bases between. The germline CDR1 and CDR2 sequences are MNHNS and SASEGT. The CDR3 extends over 17 amino acids. The CDR3 spells CASSAPSPNSGANVLTF. The CDR3 DNA is TGTGCCAGCAGTGCCCCCTCTCCGAACTCTGGGGCCAACGTCCTGACTTTC.

The chain carries TRBV6-5 and TRBJ2-1; TRBD2 might be the D (7 bases). V lost 6 bases and J 8 bases, leaving 17 bases between the germline ends. This CDR3 comprises 14 residues. In germline, CDR1 is MNHEY, CDR2 SVGAGI. The CDR3 region has the DNA TGTGCCAGCAGGCGTGGGGGGGCTAGTTATGAGCAGTTCTTC. The encoded protein is CASRRGGASYEQFF.

This clonotype was seen repeatedly, ten times or more. This chain links TRBV4-2 with TRBJ2-7; D not resolved. Germline CDR1 reads LGHNA; CDR2 reads YNFKEQ. V was trimmed by 4 bases and J by 2 bases, leaving 9 bases between them. The CDR3 extends over 13 amino acids. The CDR3 DNA is TGTGCCAGCAGCCCGGACGTCCCCTACGAGCAGTACTTC. This gives the protein CASSPDVPYEQYF.

This chain joins TRBV3-1 and TRBJ2-7, with 8 bases that match TRBD1. Germline assignment: CDR1 LGHDT and CDR2 YNNKEL (reference sequence). After removal of 3 bases from V and 3 bases from J, the junction contained 7 bases not matched to a gene. The CDR3 runs 15 residues. The CDR3 here is CASSHLGTGRYEQYF. For the CDR3, the DNA is TGTGCCAGCAGCCACCTAGGGACAGGCCGCTACGAGCAGTACTTC.

This chain links TRBV20-1 with TRBJ2-5; 8 bases agree with TRBD2. The CDR3 length is 14 residues. Trimming took 4 bases from V and 11 from J; bases not matched to a gene: 15. CDR1 is DFQATT and CDR2 is SNEGSKA in the germline V gene (reference sequence). The chain's CDR3 is CSANTGGPAKEQYF. CDR3 sequence (DNA): TGCAGTGCTAACACGGGAGGGCCTGCGAAAGAGCAGTACTTC.

The chain joins TRBV20-1 to TRBJ1-2, with TRBD1 identical over 8 bases. CDR3 size: 13 residues. J was trimmed by 8 bases and V by 5 bases; bases with no gene match: 10. Germline V CDR1 and CDR2: DFQATT, SNEGSKA (reference sequence). In DNA, the CDR3 is TGCAGTGCTCGGACAGGGCTTGGGGGAGGCTACACCTTC. As protein: CSARTGLGGGYTF.

The CDR3 sequence is CASSGWREGRSYEQYF. In DNA form, the CDR3 reads TGTGCCAGCAGTGGGTGGCGGGAGGGCCGCTCCTACGAGCAGTACTTC. The V gene is TRBV27, the J gene TRBJ2-7, with 9 bases fitting TRBD2. Germline V gene lookup returns CDR1 MNHEY and CDR2 SMNVEV (reference sequence). The length of the CDR3 is 16 residues. Trimming at V came to 5 bases and at J to 0 bases, leaving 8 bases not matched to a gene.

This clonotype occurred a few times. The V gene is TRBV20-1, the J gene TRBJ2-7, with D perhaps TRBD2 (7 bases). CDR1 and CDR2 from the germline V gene are DFQATT and SNEGSKA (reference sequence). Trimming left V 3 bases short and J 3 bases short, with 18 bases between. This CDR3 has 15 amino acids. The CDR3 nucleotides are TGCAGTGCTAGGGAGGCCAAGGGGGGGGGCTACGAGCAGTACTTC. Translated, it gives CSAREAKGGGYEQYF.

The chain couples TRBV12-3 or TRBV12-4 to TRBJ2-6, with D maybe TRBD1 (5 bases). The V end lost 4 bases, the J end lost 0 bases, and 13 bases lay between the germline ends. There are 17 residues in the CDR3. The CDR3 loop reads CASSSYLTVSGANVLTF. Here the CDR3 DNA reads TGTGCCAGCAGTTCCTACTTGACAGTCTCTGGGGCCAACGTCCTGACTTTC.

This clonotype was seen only a few times. The rearrangement joins TRBV27 to TRBJ2-7, with TRBD1 matching 11 bases. V dropped 5 bases and J dropped 8; count of bases not matched to a gene: 17. This CDR3 is 17 amino acids long. From germline, CDR1 is MNHEY and CDR2 SMNVEV (reference sequence). The CDR3 sequence: CASSPRTGGFWEHKQYF. The CDR3 DNA sequence: TGTGCCAGCAGTCCGCGGACAGGGGGCTTCTGGGAGCACAAGCAGTACTTC.

V gene TRBV13 combines with J gene TRBJ1-1; tentative D call: TRBD1 (6 bases). Germline CDR1 reads PRHDT; CDR2 reads FYEKMQ (reference sequence). Trimming stripped 5 bases from V and 10 bases from J, with 23 bases between. The CDR3 totals 15 residues. CDR3 sequence reads: CASSEFGGRNWGAFF. The CDR3 DNA is TGTGCCAGCAGCGAATTCGGGGGCCGTAACTGGGGAGCTTTCTTT.

The chain recombines TRBV7-9 with TRBJ2-5; maybe TRBD2 (5 bases). The germline V and J ends were trimmed by 5 bases and 0 bases, with 13 bases remaining between them. The length of the CDR3 is 15 residues. CDR1 and CDR2 from the germline V gene are SEHNR and FQNEAQ (reference sequence). CDR3 amino acids: CASSRPDGNQETQYF. The CDR3 DNA sequence: TGTGCCAGCAGCAGACCGGACGGGAACCAAGAGACCCAGTACTTC.

The chain uses TRBV5-1 and TRBJ1-1; a possible D gene is TRBD1 (6 bases). The CDR3 spans 15 residues. CDR1 is SGHRS, CDR2 YFSETQ, per germline. V was clipped by 2 bases and J by 5 bases, with 16 bases between them. For the CDR3, the DNA is TGCGCCAGCAGCTTTACCCAAGGAGGGGGGACTGAAGCTTTCTTT. It encodes CASSFTQGGGTEAFF.

This clonotype occurred once. This may be a read error: a much more frequent sequence differs by one nucleotide. The chain uses TRBV27 and TRBJ2-1; D possibly matches TRBD1 or TRBD2 (5 bases each). The CDR3 runs to 14 residues. The germline gives CDR1 MNHEY, CDR2 SMNVEV (reference sequence). Between the trimmed V and J ends, which lost 3 bases and 10 bases, there was a span of 16 bases. CDR3 amino acids: CASSFGTGRSEQFF. The CDR3 DNA follows: TGTGCCAGCAGTTTTGGGACGGGGCGGAGCGAGCAGTTCTTC.

Only a few counts were recorded for this clonotype. This sequence joins TRBV7-9 and TRBJ2-5; D ambiguous. The germline V and J ends were trimmed by 6 bases and 4 bases, with 9 bases remaining between them. Germline-derived CDR1 and CDR2 are SEHNR and FQNEAQ (reference sequence). This CDR3 has 12 residues. CDR3 in amino acids: CASRSQTETQYF. CDR3 in DNA: TGTGCCAGCAGGTCCCAGACAGAGACCCAGTACTTC.

Notes on this clonotype: With a much larger clone just one base away, this may be a read error. The chain joins TRBV12-3 or TRBV12-4 to TRBJ1-1, with unresolved D. CDR3 length: 15 amino acids. The CDR3 here is CAGSPYETRNTEAFF. In DNA, the CDR3 is TGTGCCGGCAGTCCGTACGAGACAAGGAACACTGAAGCTTTCTTT.

Regarding this clonotype: The junction departs from the called germline gene at one end, perhaps through a read error. V usage is TRBV7-2 and J usage is TRBJ2-3, with D possibly TRBD1 on 5 matching bases. The CDR3 covers 11 residues. CDR1 and CDR2 from the germline V gene are SGHTA and FQGNSA. The CDR3 DNA reads as TGTGCCAGCAGCCAGACAGATATGCAGTATTTT. As protein: CASSQTDMQYF.

The sample holds a few counts of this clonotype. The J gene is TRBJ1-2, the V gene TRBV5-6; D gene uncertain. The CDR3 is made up of 14 amino acids. Germline assignment: CDR1 SGHDT and CDR2 YYEEEE. Trimming took off 0 bases at V and 5 bases at J, with 11 bases between the two ends. Here the CDR3 reads CASSLDNRGYGYTF. Here the CDR3 DNA reads TGTGCCAGCAGCTTGGACAACCGGGGTTATGGCTACACCTTC.

The gene calls are TRBV9 and TRBJ2-7; the match to TRBD1 covers 7 bases. The CDR3 extends over 15 amino acids. V lost 0 bases to trimming and J lost 2 bases; unmatched junction nucleotides: 5. Germline V gene lookup returns CDR1 SGDLS and CDR2 YYNGEE. CDR3 loop: CASSVDQTGTYEQYF. CDR3 in DNA: TGTGCCAGCAGCGTAGACCAGACAGGGACCTACGAGCAGTACTTC.

The chain's CDR3 is CASSYRTGQGDYGYTF. CDR3 DNA sequence: TGTGCCAGCAGTTACCGTACGGGACAGGGGGACTATGGCTACACCTTC. This rearrangement joins TRBV6-2 or TRBV6-3 to TRBJ1-2, with 11 bases that match TRBD1. The CDR3 runs 16 residues. The V gene end was trimmed by 2 bases and the J gene end by 3 bases; junction bases not matched to a gene: 5. Per the germline V gene, CDR1 is MNHEY and CDR2 is SVGEGT.

The chain combines TRBV5-8 with TRBJ1-5; D not certain. Germline CDR1 is SGHTS and CDR2 is YDEGEE. This CDR3 spans 16 amino acids. V was trimmed by 7 bases and J by 2 bases, leaving 19 bases between them. CDR3 in amino acids: CASVPSRGVRNQPQHF. CDR3 nucleotides: TGTGCCAGCGTGCCCTCGCGCGGGGTTCGCAATCAGCCCCAGCATTTT.

The table lists this clonotype with a few counts. The rearrangement joins TRBV20-1 to TRBJ2-1; D gene uncertain. The CDR3 loop spans 12 amino acids. Germline V gene sequence: CDR1 DFQATT, CDR2 SNEGSKA (reference sequence). V was pared by 0 bases and J by 6 bases, with 6 bases between. The CDR3 sequence is CSARDTLNEQFF. Here the CDR3 DNA reads TGCAGTGCTAGAGATACCCTCAATGAGCAGTTCTTC.

This clonotype was seen more than once but under ten times. The chain couples TRBV9 to TRBJ2-3, with D perhaps TRBD1 or TRBD2 (5 bases each). The CDR3 totals 14 residues. CDR1 SGDLS and CDR2 YYNGEE come from the germline V gene. V lost 6 bases to trimming and J lost 5 bases, with 16 bases between them. CDR3 protein: CASKSGAGGDTQYF. CDR3 DNA sequence: TGTGCCAGCAAGAGCGGAGCTGGGGGAGATACGCAGTATTTT.

The V call is TRBV20-1, the J call TRBJ2-1; 8 positions match TRBD2. CDR3 size: 19 residues. Germline CDR1 is DFQATT and CDR2 is SNEGSKA (reference sequence). Trimming at V came to 1 base and at J to 2 bases, leaving 16 bases not matched to a gene. The CDR3 region is CSARGRLIAGSAPYNEQFF. Here the CDR3 DNA reads TGCAGTGCTAGAGGCAGGCTTATAGCGGGGTCGGCCCCCTACAATGAGCAGTTCTTC.

V and J are TRBV28 and TRBJ1-5, with 7 positions matching TRBD1. Germline CDR1 MDHEN, CDR2 SYDVKM. The ends lost 6 bases at V and 1 base at J; junction bases unmatched: 9. The CDR3 has 16 residues. The CDR3 loop reads CASRPGTAGSNQPQHF. As DNA, the CDR3 is TGTGCCAGCAGACCAGGGACAGCGGGCAGCAATCAGCCCCAGCATTTT.